This TCR beta chain was sequenced for a study of blood T cell repertoires in COVID-19. The protocol was immunoSEQ multiplex PCR, while the TCRdb copy is restricted to in-frame clones and leaves out a portion. Here the sample spans around 360,000 clones, roughly nine tenths being singletons. With 11 bases clipped from V and 5 bases from J, the junction kept 7 bases outside the gene matches. From germline, CDR1 is MNHEY and CDR2 SMNVEV (reference sequence). The CDR3 totals 12 residues. Sequencing was carried out using PBMCs or T cells enriched from blood (not recorded which). The TCR originated in a woman under 40 who had recovered from COVID-19. The chain has TRBV27 and TRBJ2-7; 9 bases agree with TRBD2. The CDR3 nucleotides are TGTGCCGTCGGACTAGCGAGCGACGAGCAGTACTTC. This sequence encodes CAVGLASDEQYF.